Listed here are 24 T cell receptor beta chains from one sample, sequenced in a study of blood T cell repertoires in COVID-19. Libraries were prepared by immunoSEQ multiplex PCR; TCRdb keeps only in-frame clonotypes and omits some of them. The table shows approximately 150,000 clones, with more than 75% occurring only once. The material sequenced was PBMCs or T cells enriched from blood (not recorded which). Every receptor here comes from a man aged 35 to 55 who had recovered from COVID-19.

J is TRBJ2-2 and V is TRBV5-4, with 10 bases aligning to TRBD1. CDR3 length: 16 residues. Germline V gene sequence: CDR1 SGHNT, CDR2 YYREEE (reference sequence). V was pared by 4 bases and J by 4 bases, with 7 bases of the junction left unmatched. The CDR3 region has the DNA TGTGCCAGCAGCCCGGGACAGGGGAGGACCACCGGGGAGCTGTTTTTT. Amino acids: CASSPGQGRTTGELFF.

The chain has TRBV18 and TRBJ2-2; D unclear. Germline CDR1 and CDR2: KGHSH and LQKENI. The CDR3 contains 14 residues. Between the trimmed V and J ends, which lost 2 bases and 1 base, there was a span of 5 bases. CDR3 nucleotide sequence: TGTGCCAGCTCACCATCGCGGAACACCGGGGAGCTGTTTTTT. Translating gives CASSPSRNTGELFF.

The rearrangement links TRBV7-9 to TRBJ2-5; possibly TRBD2 for D (5 bases). With 4 bases removed from V and 4 bases from J, the gap between germline ends came to 16 bases. The length of the CDR3 is 15 residues. Germline V CDR1 and CDR2: SEHNR, FQNEAQ (reference sequence). CDR3 in amino acids: CASSYGPGERETQYF. The CDR3 bases are TGTGCCAGCAGCTATGGCCCCGGGGAAAGAGAGACCCAGTACTTC.

The V call is TRBV7-3, the J call TRBJ1-6, with a tentative D call TRBD1 (5 bases). Trimming left V 2 bases short and J 12 bases short, with 8 bases between. The length of the CDR3 is 12 residues. CDR1 is SGHTA and CDR2 is FQGTGA in the germline V gene. The CDR3 here is CASSLVGGPLHF. The CDR3 DNA follows: TGTGCCAGCAGCTTAGTCGGGGGACCCCTCCACTTT.

This chain joins TRBV5-1 and TRBJ1-3; D remains ambiguous. The CDR3 is 17 residues long. The germline gives CDR1 SGHRS, CDR2 YFSETQ. Trimming left V 0 bases short and J 0 bases short, with 13 bases between. Here the CDR3 DNA reads TGCGCCAGCAGCTTGGCCCCCTCAGGATACTCTGGAAACACCATATATTTT. Translated: CASSLAPSGYSGNTIYF.

This chain joins TRBV16 and TRBJ1-2; D uncertain. Trimming pared 4 bases from V and 2 bases from J, leaving 5 bases between. The CDR3 sequence is 12 residues long. CDR1 is KGHSY, CDR2 FQNENV, per germline. This CDR3 reads CASSLKNYGYTF. As DNA, the CDR3 is TGTGCCAGCAGCCTAAAAAACTATGGCTACACCTTC.

The rearrangement joins TRBV5-6 to TRBJ2-7; 7 bases fit TRBD1. CDR1 and CDR2 from the germline V gene are SGHDT and YYEEEE. This CDR3 has 14 amino acids. Trimming took 5 bases from V and 0 from J; bases not matched to a gene: 5. As DNA, the CDR3 is TGTGCCAGCAGATCCGGGACAGACTCCTACGAGCAGTACTTC. It translates to CASRSGTDSYEQYF.

V gene TRBV5-6 combines with J gene TRBJ2-2; the D gene is possibly TRBD1 (5 bases). The germline V and J ends were trimmed by 4 bases and 1 base, with 8 bases remaining between them. The CDR3 is made up of 14 amino acids. Germline CDR1 is SGHDT and CDR2 is YYEEEE. This chain's CDR3 is CASSRDRNTGELFF. The CDR3 bases are TGTGCCAGCAGCCGAGACAGGAACACCGGGGAGCTGTTTTTT.

The chain has TRBV9 and TRBJ1-2; no definite D call. CDR3 length equals 15 residues. Trimming took off 4 bases at V and 6 bases at J, with 19 bases between the two ends. Germline-derived CDR1 and CDR2 are SGDLS and YYNGEE. CDR3 in DNA: TGTGCCAGCAGCAGCAGCGCCAAGAAACGCCATGGCTACACCTTC. Translating gives CASSSSAKKRHGYTF.

The chain combines TRBV4-1 with TRBJ2-1; 14 bases are a match to TRBD2. This CDR3 region has 18 residues. The V segment lost 5 bases and the J segment 5 bases; nucleotides outside the gene matches: 11. Germline V gives CDR1 MGHRA, CDR2 YSYEKL. CDR3 amino acids: CASSSTAGTSGGNNEQFF. Written as DNA, the CDR3 is TGCGCCAGCAGCTCCACCGCCGGGACTAGCGGGGGAAACAATGAGCAGTTCTTC.

In this sample, this clone is medium-sized. This sequence joins TRBV7-2 and TRBJ2-7; D unresolved. Trimming left V 0 bases short and J 10 bases short, with 13 bases between. Germline V lookup: CDR1 SGHTA, CDR2 FQGNSA. The CDR3 loop spans 13 amino acids. The CDR3 nucleotides read TGTGCCAGCAGCTTAGCCCCTAATAACCCCCAGTACTTC. This sequence encodes CASSLAPNNPQYF.

This chain uses TRBV3-1 (or the pseudogene TRBV3-2) with TRBJ2-3; TRBD2 is a possible D gene (5 bases). The CDR3 consists of 15 residues. V was trimmed by 0 bases and J by 4 bases, leaving 11 bases between them. Germline CDR1 reads LGHDT; CDR2 reads YNNKEL (reference sequence). The DNA of the CDR3 is TGTGCCAGCAGCCAAGATCCGGCTAGCCCAGATACGCAGTATTTT. It encodes CASSQDPASPDTQYF.

The chain uses TRBV5-1 and TRBJ2-3, with TRBD2 matching 10 bases. With V trimmed by 7 bases and J by 5 bases, 13 bases remained unmatched. Per the germline V gene, CDR1 is SGHRS and CDR2 is YFSETQ. CDR3 length equals 16 residues. For the CDR3, the DNA is TGCGCCAGCCGCTCAACCAGCGGGGGGGCAGAAGATACGCAGTATTTT. Its translation: CASRSTSGGAEDTQYF.

The chain combines TRBV27 with TRBJ1-2, with TRBD1 identical over 7 bases. Germline V gene lookup returns CDR1 MNHEY and CDR2 SMNVEV (reference sequence). The CDR3 is 13 amino acids. V dropped 5 bases and J dropped 4; count of bases not matched to a gene: 4. CDR3 DNA: TGTGCCAGCAGTGGGACAGCGACCTATGGCTACACCTTC. Protein sequence: CASSGTATYGYTF.

The rearrangement links TRBV5-4 to TRBJ1-3; no reliable D call. The V end was cut by 1 base, the J end by 3 bases, with 11 bases between. Germline CDR1 and CDR2: SGHNT and YYREEE (reference sequence). The CDR3 is 15 residues long. The CDR3 DNA reads as TGTGCCAGCAGCTTGATCGGGGAAGGTGGAAACACCATATATTTT. Its protein is CASSLIGEGGNTIYF.

The gene calls are TRBV7-9 and TRBJ2-3, with 10 bases matching TRBD1. The CDR3 has 14 amino acids. V lost 4 bases and J lost 7; bases outside the gene matches: 5. Germline lookup yields CDR1 SEHNR and CDR2 FQNEAQ (reference sequence). DNA for the CDR3: TGTGCCAGCAGCTGGGACAGGGGTGTATATACGCAGTATTTT. Amino acid sequence: CASSWDRGVYTQYF.

The chain is built from TRBV27 and TRBJ1-1; D possibly corresponds to TRBD1 (6 bases). V dropped 0 bases and J dropped 7 bases, with 9 bases sitting between them. The CDR3 runs to 13 residues. The V gene's germline CDR1 is MNHEY and CDR2 SMNVEV (reference sequence). The CDR3 is CASSLSGGHEAFF. CDR3 in DNA: TGTGCCAGCAGTTTATCCGGGGGGCATGAAGCTTTCTTT.

This chain connects TRBV5-1 to TRBJ2-2; 7 bases align to TRBD2. CDR1 is SGHRS and CDR2 is YFSETQ in the germline V gene. After removal of 0 bases from V and 0 bases from J, the junction contained 11 bases not matched to a gene. CDR3 length equals 19 residues. CDR3 DNA sequence: TGCGCCAGCAGCTTGGCCGGGGCGGGCAGCGGGGCGAACACCGGGGAGCTGTTTTTT. Its translation: CASSLAGAGSGANTGELFF.

V and J are TRBV5-1 and TRBJ1-1; TRBD1 agrees at 9 bases. The CDR3 runs 16 residues. The trim removed 4 bases at V and 0 bases at J, leaving 7 bases unmatched. CDR1 and CDR2 (germline): SGHRS, YFSETQ. The CDR3 is CASSPRDRDMNTEAFF. Here the CDR3 DNA reads TGCGCCAGCAGCCCCCGGGACAGGGACATGAACACTGAAGCTTTCTTT.

This sequence joins TRBV5-6 and TRBJ2-7; no definite D call. The V gene's germline CDR1 is SGHDT and CDR2 YYEEEE. Deletions cut 4 bases from V and 1 base from J, with 3 bases between. The CDR3 runs to 11 residues. The DNA for the CDR3 is TGTGCCAGCAGCATATCCTACGAGCAGTACTTC. Residues: CASSISYEQYF.

This chain joins TRBV18 and TRBJ1-1; the D is unclear. The CDR3 length is 13 residues. CDR1 is KGHSH and CDR2 is LQKENI in the germline V gene. V dropped 4 bases and J dropped 4 bases, with 10 bases sitting between them. The CDR3 sequence is CASSQGLGTEAFF. In DNA, the CDR3 is TGTGCCAGCTCACAAGGACTCGGCACTGAAGCTTTCTTT.

This clone has only one observation. This rearrangement joins TRBV11-1 to TRBJ2-5; no clear D gene. Trimming removed 1 base from V and 4 bases from J, with 10 bases in between. The CDR3 sequence is 14 residues long. Germline lookup yields CDR1 SGHAT and CDR2 FQDESV (reference sequence). CDR3 loop: CASSLGQQTETQYF. As DNA, the CDR3 is TGTGCCAGCAGCTTAGGGCAACAGACAGAGACCCAGTACTTC.

The chain joins TRBV2 to TRBJ2-2; D gene ambiguous. Germline CDR1 SNHLY, CDR2 FYNNEI. The V gene lost 3 bases and the J gene lost 5 bases, with 13 bases spanning the gap. The CDR3 spans 15 residues. The CDR3 DNA sequence: TGTGCCAGCAGTGATAGGCAACCTAGAACCGGGGAGCTGTTTTTT. Protein sequence: CASSDRQPRTGELFF. Full variable domain (outside the CDR3, taken from reference TRBV2 and TRBJ2-2): EPEVTQTPSHQVTQMGQEVILRCVPISNHLYFYWYRQILGQKVEFLVSFYNNEISEKSEIFDDQFSVERPDGSNFTLKIRSTKLEDSAMYFCASSDRQPRTGELFFGEGSRLTVL.

This chain connects TRBV6-4 to TRBJ2-1, with 7 bases aligning to TRBD2. Germline values: CDR1 MRHNA, CDR2 SNTAGT. The CDR3 spans 18 residues. Trimming cost V 1 base and J 10 bases; bases outside gene matches: 19. The CDR3 sequence is CASSDLAGRDYTSCEQFF. The CDR3 nucleotides read TGTGCCAGCAGTGACTTGGCGGGCCGGGACTACACCTCGTGCGAGCAGTTCTTC.